These T cell receptor beta chains were read from a single sample in a study of CD8+CD57+ T cells in acquired aplastic anemia. TCRdb itself ran the reads through MiXCR, one entry per CDR3 protein. Of 400,000 to 500,000 distinct CDR3 sequences listed, 60% to 80% are singletons. Sequenced input: sorted CD4+, CD8+, or CD8+CD57+ T cells (not recorded which) from PBMCs. These receptors all stem from a human donor in good health, serving as a control. Both conserved end residues are part of each CDR3. Expanded clones get a size class; other rows say once, few or many, or leave the size out.

>.|TRBV29-1|TRBJ2-7
CSYSLGPSYEQYF
>.|TRBV14|TRBJ1-6
CASSQGPCYNPPHF
>.|TRBV20-1|TRBJ2-7
CSAARQGSLEQYF
>.|TRBV20-1|TRBJ1-6
CSARGAALNSPLHF
>many|TRBV4-2|TRBJ1-2
CASSQDPPGQVYGYTF
>many|TRBV11-3|TRBJ2-1
CASSSSGGSPQFF
>.|TRBV27|TRBJ1-1
CASSYTRGAEAFF
>many|TRBV29-1|TRBJ1-3
CSVKTGNSGNTIYF
>.|TRBV16|TRBJ2-7
CASSQWDGSYEQYF
>.|TRBV5-1|TRBJ2-5
CASSRTLAGAQESQYF
>.|TRBV7-2|TRBJ2-5
CASHNAGANQPQQYF
>once|TRBV12-3/TRBV12-4|TRBJ2-7
CASSGSRDTEAHYF
>.|TRBV7-3|TRBJ2-5
CASSFEDGFEETQYF
>.|TRBV15|TRBJ1-2
CATSRDTPWKMRSNYGYTF
>.|TRBV7-8|.
CASSSGTGFYEQYF
>.|TRBV7-2|TRBJ1-5
CASSLEGFMTTEEYF
>.|TRBV6-2/TRBV6-3|TRBJ1-5
CASTASETEPQHF
>once|TRBV2|TRBJ2-3
CASSEGGGGGGSSVAF
>.|TRBV2|TRBJ2-1
CASGSGGARSYNEQFF
>few|TRBV7-2|TRBJ2-5
CASSFQGGVETQYF
>once|TRBV7-2|TRBJ2-5
CASSFTSGGRETQYF
>few|TRBV24-1|TRBJ1-2
CATSDQSYGYTF
>.|TRBV2|TRBJ1-5
CASSGMRQPQHF
>.|TRBV7-2|TRBJ2-2
CASSKELAAQETQFF
>.|TRBV20-1|TRBJ2-1
CSASGGRGDNNEQFF
>.|TRBV20-1|TRBJ1-1
CSAIPYPPEKAFF
>many|TRBV7-9|TRBJ1-4
CASSFFGTGGNEKLFF
>.|TRBV29-1|TRBJ2-5
CSMGPGAQETTYF
>.|TRBV6-5|TRBJ1-5
CASSFQGSQPQHF
>.|TRBV11-3|TRBJ1-5
CASSQGGDNNQPQHF
>.|TRBV11-2|TRBJ2-3
CASSVTRGPTQYF